This paragraph covers one TCR beta chain sequence. The sample comes from a study of blood T cell repertoires in COVID-19. The overall study: PBMCs, B-cell-depleted T cells, or T cells provided the cDNA or gDNA that made up the material.

CDR3 length: 14 amino acids. V was shortened by 5 bases and J by 0 bases, with 10 bases between the two germline ends. Germline V gene data show CDR1 as MNHEY and CDR2 as SVGAGI. Authors' analysis steps: Nucleated cell counts were estimated from reference gene primer amplification. The data were produced by immunoSEQ multiplex PCR, yet TCRdb's version contains in-frame clones alone and is incomplete. The DNA gave D and trimming, while V, J and clone size come from that table. The sample consists of 35,000 to 45,000 clones, roughly 82% of them appearing once. This chain uses TRBV6-5 with TRBJ1-1, with D possibly TRBD1 on 6 matching bases. Sequencing was carried out using peripheral blood. This receptor was obtained from a human donor in a cohort sampled during active COVID-19. The CDR3 is CASSMGALNTEAFF. Here the CDR3 DNA reads TGTGCCAGCAGTATGGGGGCCCTGAACACTGAAGCTTTCTTT.